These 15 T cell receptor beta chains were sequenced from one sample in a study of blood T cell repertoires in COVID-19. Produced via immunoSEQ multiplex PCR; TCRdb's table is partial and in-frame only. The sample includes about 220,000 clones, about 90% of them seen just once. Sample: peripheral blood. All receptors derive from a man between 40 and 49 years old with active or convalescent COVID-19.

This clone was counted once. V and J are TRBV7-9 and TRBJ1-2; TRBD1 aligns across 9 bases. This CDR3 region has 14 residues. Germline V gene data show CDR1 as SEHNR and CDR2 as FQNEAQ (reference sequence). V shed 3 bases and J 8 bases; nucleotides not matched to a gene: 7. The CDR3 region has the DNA TGTGCCAGCAGCTTTGGGGACAGGGTTTCGGGCTACACCTTC. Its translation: CASSFGDRVSGYTF. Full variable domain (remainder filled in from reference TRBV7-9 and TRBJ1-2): DTGVSQNPRHKITKRGQNVTFRCDPISEHNRLYWYRQTLGQGPEFLTYFQNEAQLEKSRLLSDRFSAERPKGSFSTLEIQRTEQGDSAMYLCASSFGDRVSGYTFGSGTRLTVV.

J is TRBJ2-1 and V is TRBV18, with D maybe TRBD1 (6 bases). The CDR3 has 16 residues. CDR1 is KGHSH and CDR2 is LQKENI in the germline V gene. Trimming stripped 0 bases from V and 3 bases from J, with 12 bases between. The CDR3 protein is CASSPPYRANYNEQFF. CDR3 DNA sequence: TGTGCCAGCTCACCACCGTACAGGGCTAACTACAATGAGCAGTTCTTC.

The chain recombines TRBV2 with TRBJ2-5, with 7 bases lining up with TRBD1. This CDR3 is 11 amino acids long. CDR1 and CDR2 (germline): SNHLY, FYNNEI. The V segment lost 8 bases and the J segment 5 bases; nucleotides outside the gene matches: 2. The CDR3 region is CASSRGETQYF. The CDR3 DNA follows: TGTGCCAGCTCCAGGGGGGAGACCCAGTACTTC.

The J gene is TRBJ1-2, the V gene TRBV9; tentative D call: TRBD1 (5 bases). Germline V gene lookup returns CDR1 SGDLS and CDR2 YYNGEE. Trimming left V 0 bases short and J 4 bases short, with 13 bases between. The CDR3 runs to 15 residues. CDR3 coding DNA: TGTGCCAGCAGCGTAGGGGGCGGTTGGGGCTATGGCTACACCTTC. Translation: CASSVGGGWGYGYTF.

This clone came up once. CDR3 nucleotide sequence: TGTGCCAGTAGCGGGGGAGATACCGGGGAGCTGTTTTTT. This encodes CASSGGDTGELFF. The genes are TRBV19 and TRBJ2-2; possible D gene TRBD2, 6 bases. From germline, CDR1 is LNHDA and CDR2 SQIVND (reference sequence). Trimming stripped 6 bases from V and 5 bases from J, with 10 bases between. The CDR3 is 13 residues long.

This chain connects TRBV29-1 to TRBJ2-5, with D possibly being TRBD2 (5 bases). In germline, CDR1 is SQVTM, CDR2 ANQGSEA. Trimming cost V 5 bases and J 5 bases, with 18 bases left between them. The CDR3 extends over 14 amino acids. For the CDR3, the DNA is TGCAGCGTTAATTTGTTCCCCCCGGGGGAGACCCAGTACTTC. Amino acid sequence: CSVNLFPPGETQYF.

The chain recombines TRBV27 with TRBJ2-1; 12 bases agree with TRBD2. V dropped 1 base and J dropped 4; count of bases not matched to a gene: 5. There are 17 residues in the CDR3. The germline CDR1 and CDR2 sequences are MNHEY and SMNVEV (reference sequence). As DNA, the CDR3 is TGTGCCAGCAGTTTATGGGGCCTAGCGGGAGGGTACAATGAGCAGTTCTTC. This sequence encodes CASSLWGLAGGYNEQFF.

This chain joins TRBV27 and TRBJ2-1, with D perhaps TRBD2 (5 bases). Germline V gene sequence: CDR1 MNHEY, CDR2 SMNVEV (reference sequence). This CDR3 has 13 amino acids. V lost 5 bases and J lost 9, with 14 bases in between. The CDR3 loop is CASSARRGSEQFF. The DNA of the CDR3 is TGTGCCAGCAGTGCCCGTCGGGGTTCTGAGCAGTTCTTC.

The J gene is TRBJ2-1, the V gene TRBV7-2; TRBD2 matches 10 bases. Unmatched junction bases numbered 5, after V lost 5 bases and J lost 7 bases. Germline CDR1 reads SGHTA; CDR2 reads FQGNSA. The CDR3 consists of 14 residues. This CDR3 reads CASSPGLAFNEQFF. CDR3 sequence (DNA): TGTGCCAGCAGCCCGGGACTAGCGTTTAATGAGCAGTTCTTC.

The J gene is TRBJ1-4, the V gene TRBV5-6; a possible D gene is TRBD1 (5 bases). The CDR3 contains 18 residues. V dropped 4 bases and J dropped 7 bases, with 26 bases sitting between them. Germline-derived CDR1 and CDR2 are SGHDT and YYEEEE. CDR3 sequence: CASSPSPGLQAGGEKLFF. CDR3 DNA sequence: TGTGCCAGCAGCCCCAGCCCGGGGCTACAGGCCGGGGGTGAAAAACTGTTTTTT.

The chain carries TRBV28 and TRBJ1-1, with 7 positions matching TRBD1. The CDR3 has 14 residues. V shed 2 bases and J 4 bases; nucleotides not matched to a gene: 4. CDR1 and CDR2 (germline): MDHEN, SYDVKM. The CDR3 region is CASSLHPGGTEAFF. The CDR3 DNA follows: TGTGCCAGCAGTTTACATCCAGGGGGCACTGAAGCTTTCTTT. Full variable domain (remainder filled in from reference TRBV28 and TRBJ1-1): DVKVTQSSRYLVKRTGEKVFLECVQDMDHENMFWYRQDPGLGLRLIYFSYDVKMKEKGDIPEGYSVSREKKERFSLILESASTNQTSMYLCASSLHPGGTEAFFGQGTRLTVV.

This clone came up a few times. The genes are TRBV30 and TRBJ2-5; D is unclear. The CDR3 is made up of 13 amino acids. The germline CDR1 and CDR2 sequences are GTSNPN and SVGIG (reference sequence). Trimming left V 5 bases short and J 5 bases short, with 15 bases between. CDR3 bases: TGTGCCTGGTCTCGTCGACGGCGGGAGACCCAGTACTTC. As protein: CAWSRRRRETQYF. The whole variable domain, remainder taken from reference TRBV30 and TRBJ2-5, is SQTIHQWPATLVQPVGSPLSLECTVEGTSNPNLYWYRQAAGRGLQLLFYSVGIGQISSEVPQNLSASRPQDRQFILSSKKLLLSDSGFYLCAWSRRRRETQYFGPGTRLLVL.

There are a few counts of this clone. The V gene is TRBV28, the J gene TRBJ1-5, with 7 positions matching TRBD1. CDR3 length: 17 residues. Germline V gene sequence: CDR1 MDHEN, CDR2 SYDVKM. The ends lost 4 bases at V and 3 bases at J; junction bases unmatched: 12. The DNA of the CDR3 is TGTGCCAGCAGTTCCCCCGCCGAGACAGGGACCAATCAGCCCCAGCATTTT. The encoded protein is CASSSPAETGTNQPQHF.

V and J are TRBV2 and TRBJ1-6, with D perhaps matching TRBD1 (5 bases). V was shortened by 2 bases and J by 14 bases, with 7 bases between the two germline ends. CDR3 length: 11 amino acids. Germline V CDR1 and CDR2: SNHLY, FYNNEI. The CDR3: CASSERRALHF. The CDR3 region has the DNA TGTGCCAGCAGTGAACGCAGGGCCCTCCACTTT.

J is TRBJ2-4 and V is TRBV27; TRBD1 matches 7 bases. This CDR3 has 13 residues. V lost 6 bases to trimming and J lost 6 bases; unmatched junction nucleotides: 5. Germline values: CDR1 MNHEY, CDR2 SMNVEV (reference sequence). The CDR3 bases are TGTGCCAGCAGAGACAGGGCAATAAACATTCAGTACTTC. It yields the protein CASRDRAINIQYF.